The 30 T cell receptor beta chains in this list originate from one sample, sequenced in a study of read filtering for tumor transcriptome and immune sequencing. Molecular barcoded adaptors covering alpha/delta and beta/gamma chains were used on roughly 370 ng RNA. Via MiXCR, TCRdb re-called the reads, giving one row per CDR3 protein. Here the sample spans some 43,000 distinct CDR3 sequences, about an eighth being singletons. Sequencing input: a population of CD138-negative cells sorted from bone marrow. Receptors were obtained from a donor aged 40 or older with multiple myeloma.

In this sample, this clonotype turned up many times. V usage is TRBV30 and J usage is TRBJ1-2; TRBD1 matches 9 bases. With 5 bases clipped from V and 5 bases from J, the junction kept 3 bases outside the gene matches. Germline loops: CDR1 GTSNPN, CDR2 SVGIG (reference sequence). The CDR3 has 12 residues. The CDR3 region has the DNA TGTGCCTGGCGGGACAGGGAGTATGGCTACACCTTC. It encodes CAWRDREYGYTF.

This clonotype came up once. A read error is the likely source, as a far larger clone sits one nucleotide away. The V gene is TRBV4-1, the J gene TRBJ1-6; 10 nucleotides line up with TRBD1. The J call may be wrong; the DNA end is better matched by TRBJ1-1. The CDR3 consists of 18 residues. In germline, CDR1 is MGHRA, CDR2 YSYEKL. The CDR3: CASSEKAAGTGVLSSAFF. The CDR3, as DNA: TGCGCCAGCAGCGAAAAGGCCGCTGGGACAGGGGTATTATCGTCAGCTTTCTTT.

A note on this clonotype: A read error is possible here, since a much larger clone lies one base away. V is TRBV29-1 and J is TRBJ2-1; 14 nucleotides line up with TRBD2. This CDR3 has 16 residues. Per germline, CDR1 SQVTM and CDR2 ANQGSEA. CDR3 in amino acids: CSAVRQSRTSGGRGVF. In DNA form, the CDR3 reads TGCAGCGCCGTTCGACAGTCCAGGACTAGCGGGGGGCGGGGGGTCTTC.

As for this clonotype: This may stem from a read error, because a much larger clone lies one nucleotide away. The chain has TRBV29-1 and TRBJ2-1; perhaps TRBD1 as D (5 bases). This CDR3 is 14 amino acids long. The germline CDR1 and CDR2 sequences are SQVTM and ANQGSEA. CDR3 DNA sequence: TGCAGCGTTGAAGGTGGGGCGAAATACAATGAGCAGCTCTTC. Protein sequence: CSVEGGAKYNEQLF.

In this sample, this clonotype turned up a few times. The chain combines TRBV29-1 with TRBJ2-7, with 10 bases that match TRBD1. The V gene's germline CDR1 is SQVTM and CDR2 ANQGSEA. The CDR3 sequence is 15 residues long. V gave up 7 bases and J gave up 7 bases; unmatched junction bases: 16. Here the CDR3 DNA reads TGCAGCGCCGTTGCTGGAGACAGGGGGCGAAGTGAGCAGTACTTC. This gives the protein CSAVAGDRGRSEQYF.

This clonotype has just a few counts. The chain employs TRBV29-1 and TRBJ2-3, with D possibly being TRBD1 or TRBD2 (5 bases each). The germline gives CDR1 SQVTM, CDR2 ANQGSEA. V was trimmed by 4 bases and J by 8 bases, leaving 25 bases between them. CDR3 length equals 16 residues. This CDR3 reads CSVGRHPGTPPGTQYF. Written as DNA, the CDR3 is TGCAGCGTTGGGCGTCATCCAGGGACCCCTCCCGGTACGCAGTATTTT.

This clonotype counts as medium-sized. The rearrangement uses TRBV29-1 and TRBJ2-1; possible D gene TRBD1, 6 bases. The CDR3 covers 14 residues. The germline V gene encodes CDR1 SQVTM and CDR2 ANQGSEA. V was shortened by 4 bases and J by 10 bases, with 20 bases between the two germline ends. CDR3 coding DNA: TGCAGCGTTGCCGATTCGAGCAGGGGAGACGAGCAGTTCTTC. Translation: CSVADSSRGDEQFF.

This clonotype showed up many times. The chain links TRBV7-2 to TRBJ2-2; 8 positions match TRBD2. The trim removed 3 bases at V and 9 bases at J, leaving 12 bases unmatched. The CDR3 extends over 16 amino acids. The germline gives CDR1 SGHTA, CDR2 FQGNSA. CDR3 nucleotides: TGTGCCAGCAGCTTTGACCCCCCGGGACTAGTACGGGAGCTGTTTTTT. This translates into CASSFDPPGLVRELFF.

This clonotype was seen at least ten times. The rearrangement uses TRBV9 and TRBJ2-1; TRBD2 might be the D (6 bases). The V and J ends lost 0 bases and 4 bases respectively, with 11 bases between them. The CDR3 length is 15 residues. Looked up from germline, CDR1 is SGDLS and CDR2 is YYNGEE. CDR3 DNA: TGTGCCAGCAGCGTAGCGGGAGAGTGGTACAATGAGCAGTTCTTC. This codes for CASSVAGEWYNEQFF.

This clonotype was counted ten times or more. This chain connects TRBV3-1 to TRBJ2-5; TRBD2 matches at 10 bases. Trimming at V came to 4 bases and at J to 1 base, leaving 9 bases not matched to a gene. Germline-derived CDR1 and CDR2 are LGHDT and YNNKEL (reference sequence). The CDR3 has 17 amino acids. The CDR3 loop is CASSPGLLAGSQETQYF. CDR3 sequence (DNA): TGTGCCAGCAGCCCAGGATTACTAGCGGGATCCCAAGAGACCCAGTACTTC.

This clonotype has a count of ten or more. This chain uses TRBV20-1 with TRBJ2-7; TRBD2 agrees at 7 bases. This CDR3 comprises 15 residues. Germline CDR1 is DFQATT and CDR2 is SNEGSKA (reference sequence). The junction had 9 bases not matched to a gene; V was cut back by 3 bases and J by 1 base. CDR3 amino acids: CSASASGTVSYEQYF. The CDR3 nucleotides are TGCAGTGCTAGTGCTAGCGGCACCGTTTCCTACGAGCAGTACTTC.

As concerns this clonotype: A far larger clone lies a single base away; this is likely a read error. The chain employs TRBV6-1 and TRBJ2-1; tentatively, D is TRBD1 or TRBD2 (5 bases each). V lost 5 bases to trimming and J lost 9 bases, with 14 bases between them. Germline assignment: CDR1 MNHNS and CDR2 SASEGT. This CDR3 comprises 13 residues. CDR3 region: CASSPSGASEQFF. The CDR3 DNA follows: TGTGCCAGCAGTCCGTCCGGGGCCAGTGAGCAGTTCTTC.

This clonotype was counted many times. The rearrangement links TRBV24-1 to TRBJ2-1, with TRBD1 matching 8 bases. The CDR3 length is 16 residues. CDR1 is KGHDR, CDR2 SFDVKD, per germline. Trimming at V came to 6 bases and at J to 3 bases, leaving 9 bases not matched to a gene. CDR3 nucleotide sequence: TGTGCCACCAGTAGATTTAGTGGACAGGGCTACAATGAGCAGTTCTTC. This encodes CATSRFSGQGYNEQFF.

Note on this clonotype: A clone one base away is much larger, so this may be a read error. The V gene is TRBV7-3, the J gene TRBJ2-4, with D perhaps TRBD2 (5 bases). The CDR3 sequence is 16 residues long. V gave up 5 bases and J gave up 0 bases, with 14 bases separating them. Germline-derived CDR1 and CDR2 are SGHTA and FQGTGA. CDR3 residues: CASSLSEGRAKNIQYF. The CDR3 coding sequence is TGTGCCAGCAGCCTATCAGAAGGGAGAGCCAAAAACATTCAGTACTTC. The full variable domain, in which reference TRBV7-3 and TRBJ2-4 provide the parts outside the CDR3, is GAGVSQTPSNKVTEKGKYVELRCDPISGHTALYWYRQSLGQGPEFLIYFQGTGAADDSGLPNDRFFAVRPEGSVSTLKIQRTERGDSAVYLCASSLSEGRAKNIQYFGAGTRLSVL.

This chain joins TRBV7-3 and TRBJ2-7; maybe TRBD1 (6 bases). This CDR3 has 15 residues. Germline-derived CDR1 and CDR2 are SGHTA and FQGTGA. Trimming stripped 3 bases from V and 2 bases from J, with 14 bases between. CDR3 amino acids: CASSFARTATYEQYF. Written as DNA, the CDR3 is TGTGCCAGCAGCTTCGCTAGGACAGCAACCTACGAGCAGTACTTC.

About this clonotype itself: This may arise from a read error, as a much more abundant clone is one base away. The V gene is TRBV6-5, the J gene TRBJ1-5; TRBD1 is a possible D gene (6 bases). The CDR3 contains 15 residues. CDR1 and CDR2 (germline): MNHEY, SVGAGI. The DNA for the CDR3 is TGTGCCAGCAGTTATCAGGGGATGAGCAATCAGCCCCAGCTTTTT. The encoded protein is CASSYQGMSNQPQLF.

This clonotype has ten or more counts. This sequence joins TRBV28 and TRBJ2-5, with unresolved D. The CDR3 loop spans 14 amino acids. V was shortened by 1 base and J by 1 base, with 7 bases between the two germline ends. Germline V CDR1 and CDR2: MDHEN, SYDVKM. The CDR3 nucleotides are TGTGCCAGCAGTTTATCGGCAGCCCAAGAGACCCAGTACTTC. Translating it yields CASSLSAAQETQYF.

This clonotype was seen repeatedly, ten times or more. The gene calls are TRBV30 and TRBJ1-1; D call uncertain. Germline-derived CDR1 and CDR2 are GTSNPN and SVGIG (reference sequence). This CDR3 is built from 12 residues. Trimming cost V 4 bases and J 3 bases, with 9 bases left between them. In nucleotides, the CDR3 is TGTGCCTGGAATGGGAGGGACACTGAAGCTTTCTTT. This gives the protein CAWNGRDTEAFF.

The sample holds many counts of this clonotype. The chain carries TRBV29-1 and TRBJ2-6, with TRBD1 matching over 7 bases. The length of the CDR3 is 15 residues. Germline trimming cut 2 bases from V and 4 bases from J; bases unmatched to any gene: 5. CDR1 and CDR2 (germline): SQVTM, ANQGSEA. The CDR3 is CSVESTGDGANVLTF. CDR3 bases: TGCAGCGTTGAATCCACAGGGGACGGGGCCAACGTCCTGACTTTC.

This clonotype occurred many times. The J gene is TRBJ1-3, the V gene TRBV9; no clear D gene. V was cut by 1 base and J by 0 bases, with 11 bases left in between. Germline lookup yields CDR1 SGDLS and CDR2 YYNGEE. This CDR3 is built from 16 residues. Here the CDR3 DNA reads TGTGCCAGCAGCGTAACCCTAGCCCACTCTGGAAACACCATATATTTT. Amino acids: CASSVTLAHSGNTIYF.

There are a few counts of this clonotype. V and J are TRBV29-1 and TRBJ2-3, with TRBD1 identical over 10 bases. The V gene end was trimmed by 4 bases and the J gene end by 4 bases; junction bases not matched to a gene: 11. The CDR3 runs 16 residues. Germline CDR1 reads SQVTM; CDR2 reads ANQGSEA. The CDR3: CSVGAADRGAADTQYF. DNA of the CDR3: TGCAGCGTTGGAGCTGCGGACAGGGGGGCCGCAGATACGCAGTATTTT.

This clonotype was detected ten times or more. This rearrangement joins TRBV6-5 to TRBJ2-1; D uncertain. Between the trimmed V and J ends, which lost 5 bases and 2 bases, there was a span of 13 bases. Germline CDR1 reads MNHEY; CDR2 reads SVGAGI. The CDR3 is made up of 15 amino acids. CDR3 sequence (DNA): TGTGCCAGCAGTCCCGGGCGCGAAACCTACAATGAGCAGTTCTTC. Protein product: CASSPGRETYNEQFF.

This clonotype was counted ten times or more. This chain uses TRBV20-1 with TRBJ2-1; no clear D gene. Per the germline V gene, CDR1 is DFQATT and CDR2 is SNEGSKA (reference sequence). Trimming stripped 5 bases from V and 7 bases from J, with 18 bases between. The CDR3 runs to 14 residues. The CDR3: CSAYPPLVKNEQFF. The CDR3 DNA follows: TGCAGTGCTTATCCCCCGCTAGTAAAAAATGAGCAGTTCTTC.

This clonotype occurred a few times. A much larger clonotype is one base distant, so this may be a read error. Since the CDR3 does not end with the conserved phenylalanine or tryptophan, this likely comes from a read error. The chain uses TRBV9 and TRBJ1-1, with no clear D. Germline loops: CDR1 SGDLS, CDR2 YYNGEE. The V end lost 0 bases, the J end lost 3 bases, and 12 bases lay between the germline ends. The CDR3 runs 15 residues. DNA for the CDR3: TGTGCCAGCAGCGTAGGCACCCCGGGGTACACTGAAGCTTTCCTT. Amino acid sequence: CASSVGTPGYTEAFL.

The table lists this clonotype with many counts. This chain connects TRBV6-2 or TRBV6-3 to TRBJ2-7, with D hard to call. CDR1 is MNHEY, CDR2 SVGEGT, per germline. The CDR3 covers 11 residues. V gave up 3 bases and J gave up 9 bases, with 9 bases separating them. CDR3 in amino acids: CASSYQARQYF. CDR3 in DNA: TGTGCCAGCAGTTATCAGGCGAGGCAGTACTTC.

For this clonotype: At one end, the junction sequence differs from germline, possibly due to a read error. This chain joins TRBV20-1 and TRBJ2-7, with TRBD2 identical over 11 bases. Germline assignment: CDR1 DFQATT and CDR2 SNEGSKA (reference sequence). This CDR3 has 15 amino acids. The CDR3 loop is CSARDGTSGEWEQYF. CDR3 nucleotides: TGCAGCGCTAGAGATGGGACTAGCGGAGAGTGGGAGCAGTACTTC.

This clonotype has a count of ten or more. The genes are TRBV14 and TRBJ2-7; 7 positions agree with TRBD1. V lost 1 base to trimming and J lost 11 bases; unmatched junction nucleotides: 5. Germline CDR1 and CDR2: SGHDN and FVKESK. This CDR3 region has 12 residues. CDR3 coding DNA: TGTGCCAGCAGCCAAGGATACAGGGGAAAGTACTTC. It yields the protein CASSQGYRGKYF.

Comments on this clonotype: A far larger clone is only one base removed, so a read error is likely. This sequence joins TRBV6-6 and TRBJ2-5; 9 bases agree with TRBD2. The CDR3 has 16 amino acids. Germline CDR1 is MNHNY and CDR2 is SVGAGI (reference sequence). As DNA, the CDR3 is TGTGCCAGCAGTAAGATAGCGGGAGCGCTCCAAGTGACCCAGTACTTC. Amino acids: CASSKIAGALQVTQYF.

J is TRBJ2-7 and V is TRBV20-1; unclear D gene. The CDR3 length is 10 residues. V was cut by 5 bases and J by 7 bases, with 9 bases left in between. Germline assignment: CDR1 DFQATT and CDR2 SNEGSKA (reference sequence). CDR3 in amino acids: CSAGDEEQYF. Here the CDR3 DNA reads TGCAGTGCTGGCGATGAGGAGCAGTACTTC.

In this sample, this clonotype turned up many times. The rearrangement links TRBV10-3 to TRBJ1-4, with TRBD1 matching over 8 bases. The V and J ends lost 3 bases and 6 bases, in that order; junction bases with no gene match: 6. Germline V gene lookup returns CDR1 ENHRY and CDR2 SYGVKD. The CDR3 length is 15 residues. CDR3: CAISDGQGMDEKLFF. CDR3 bases: TGTGCCATCAGTGACGGACAGGGCATGGATGAAAAACTGTTTTTT.